One sample yielded the 8 T cell receptor beta chains listed below, sequenced in a study of shared clonotypes between healthy human individuals. TCRdb keeps only in-frame clones here, not all; method: immunoSEQ multiplex PCR. The sample records some 2,400,000 clones, 90% to 96% being singletons. The sequenced sample consisted of naive CD4+ T cells sorted from blood. The subset here: CD45RA+ positively selected. These TCRs come from a man aged 18-30 years in good health.

This chain joins TRBV5-6 and TRBJ1-2, with D possibly matching TRBD1 (6 bases). The CDR3 is made up of 14 amino acids. The germline gives CDR1 SGHDT, CDR2 YYEEEE. V was clipped by 4 bases and J by 3 bases, with 13 bases between them. The CDR3 nucleotides are TGTGCCAGCAGCCGGACAGATTTTGACTATGGCTACACCTTC. Protein: CASSRTDFDYGYTF.

The chain combines TRBV6-1 with TRBJ2-1, with TRBD2 matching over 8 bases. The CDR3 consists of 12 residues. CDR1 is MNHNS, CDR2 SASEGT, per germline. With V trimmed by 6 bases and J by 10 bases, 5 bases remained unmatched. The CDR3 protein is CASRGGRREQFF. The CDR3 coding sequence is TGTGCCAGCAGGGGCGGGAGGCGAGAGCAGTTCTTC.

The chain is built from TRBV28 and TRBJ2-2; 12 bases match TRBD2. CDR3 length: 14 residues. The germline V gene encodes CDR1 MDHEN and CDR2 SYDVKM. Trimming cost V 9 bases and J 5 bases; bases outside gene matches: 4. The CDR3 spells CASSLAGGTGELFF. CDR3 in DNA: TGTGCCAGTTCCCTAGCGGGGGGGACCGGGGAGCTGTTTTTT.

The gene calls are TRBV7-3 and TRBJ2-1, with unresolved D. The CDR3 is 13 residues long. The V end lost 5 bases, the J end lost 5 bases, and 10 bases lay between the germline ends. Germline V gives CDR1 SGHTA, CDR2 FQGTGA. The CDR3 sequence: CASSPTRDNEQFF. The CDR3 nucleotides are TGTGCCAGCAGCCCGACCCGGGACAATGAGCAGTTCTTC.

The genes are TRBV5-1 and TRBJ2-7, with D unresolved. Trimming left V 4 bases short and J 0 bases short, with 8 bases between. The CDR3 loop spans 13 amino acids. CDR1 SGHRS and CDR2 YFSETQ come from the germline V gene. In DNA, the CDR3 is TGCGCCAGCAGCATCGGACCCTCCTACGAGCAGTACTTC. Protein sequence: CASSIGPSYEQYF.

The V call is TRBV6-6, the J call TRBJ2-2; D possibly corresponds to TRBD1 (5 bases). This CDR3 spans 15 amino acids. V was shortened by 0 bases and J by 5 bases, with 10 bases between the two germline ends. Per germline, CDR1 MNHNY and CDR2 SVGAGI (reference sequence). The CDR3 protein is CASSYSSGMTGELFF. In nucleotides, the CDR3 is TGTGCCAGCAGTTACTCATCAGGGATGACCGGGGAGCTGTTTTTT.

J is TRBJ2-7 and V is TRBV10-2; 7 bases agree with TRBD1. The junction had 6 bases not matched to a gene; V was cut back by 4 bases and J by 0 bases. Germline V gene data show CDR1 as WSHSY and CDR2 as SAAADI. The length of the CDR3 is 15 residues. The CDR3 DNA is TGCGCCAGCAGTGGGGGGACAGCCGGCTCCTACGAGCAGTACTTC. This encodes CASSGGTAGSYEQYF.

The J gene is TRBJ2-7, the V gene TRBV13; 12 nucleotides align to TRBD2. Germline V CDR1 and CDR2: PRHDT, FYEKMQ (reference sequence). Trimming cost V 5 bases and J 5 bases; bases outside gene matches: 10. This CDR3 region has 16 residues. CDR3 sequence (DNA): TGTGCCAGCAGCGGATGGACTAGCGGGGACCTGGACGAGCAGTACTTC. Amino acids: CASSGWTSGDLDEQYF.